Described below is a single T cell receptor beta chain sequence and its context. The data belong to a study of T cell responses to AZD1222 COVID-19 vaccine. Clones were sequenced by immunoSEQ multiplex PCR, and TCRdb holds only the in-frame ones, with some missing. Among some 47,000 clones listed, approximately 83% were seen once. The CDR3 has 10 amino acids. The germline V gene has CDR1 LGHDT and CDR2 YNNKEL (reference sequence). V was cut by 5 bases and J by 6 bases, with 4 bases left in between. The sequenced sample was peripheral blood, obtained on day 0 of AZD1222 vaccination. The source of this sequence is an adult in good health. The V and J genes are TRBV3-1 (or the pseudogene TRBV3-2) and TRBJ1-2; no definite D call. CDR3 residues: CASSEDGYTF. The DNA for the CDR3 is TGTGCCAGCAGCGAGGATGGCTACACCTTC.